These 27 T cell receptor beta chains came from one sample sequenced in a study of shared clonotypes between healthy human individuals. The assay was immunoSEQ multiplex PCR, and TCRdb's table has in-frame clones only and misses some. The sample shows around 2.1 million clones, just over 90% of them seen only once. Selected positively for CCR7 and CD45RO-negative, naive CD8 cells excluded terminally differentiated effector memory CD45RA+ cells. Material for sequencing was naive CD8+ T cells from PBMCs. The receptors were sampled from a man aged 18-30 years in good health. Some clones in this sample may be carry-over from other donors' samples.

V and J are TRBV7-9 and TRBJ2-1, with 10 nucleotides matching TRBD2. CDR3 length: 16 residues. CDR1 and CDR2 from the germline V gene are SEHNR and FQNEAQ (reference sequence). V shed 5 bases, J shed 8 bases, and the junction held 12 bases outside the gene matches. DNA for the CDR3: TGTGCCAGCAGCACCGCCCCCAGCGGGAGGGCCTATGAGCAGTTCTTC. Amino acid sequence: CASSTAPSGRAYEQFF.

Regarding this clone: The same CDR3 is also encoded by other DNA sequences in this sample. The chain couples TRBV28 to TRBJ2-5; D may be TRBD1 (6 bases). The V end lost 5 bases, the J end lost 2 bases, and 12 bases lay between the germline ends. The length of the CDR3 is 14 residues. The germline V gene has CDR1 MDHEN and CDR2 SYDVKM. Here the CDR3 DNA reads TGTGCCAGCAGTCTGGACAGAAGACAAGAGACCCAGTACTTC. Encoded protein: CASSLDRRQETQYF.

V gene TRBV2 combines with J gene TRBJ2-1, with 13 positions matching TRBD2. Unmatched junction bases numbered 3, after V lost 0 bases and J lost 1 base. Germline V gives CDR1 SNHLY, CDR2 FYNNEI. The CDR3 covers 18 residues. The CDR3 reads CASSEAGTSGISYNEQFF. As DNA, the CDR3 is TGTGCCAGCAGTGAAGCGGGGACTAGCGGGATATCCTACAATGAGCAGTTCTTC.

The chain combines TRBV9 with TRBJ2-7; the match to TRBD1 covers 8 bases. Germline CDR1 reads SGDLS; CDR2 reads YYNGEE. CDR3 length: 14 residues. V shed 6 bases and J 3 bases; nucleotides not matched to a gene: 8. In DNA, the CDR3 is TGTGCCAGCAACGGGGGAGACAGGGGCTACGAGCAGTACTTC. It encodes CASNGGDRGYEQYF.

This chain connects TRBV7-9 to TRBJ2-1; D unclear. The CDR3 sequence is 12 residues long. V lost 8 bases and J 0 bases, leaving 5 bases between the germline ends. Germline V gene lookup returns CDR1 SEHNR and CDR2 FQNEAQ (reference sequence). Here the CDR3 DNA reads TGTGCCAGCCAGCTCTCCTACAATGAGCAGTTCTTC. Its translation: CASQLSYNEQFF.

The rearrangement links TRBV28 to TRBJ1-1, with a weak D call TRBD1 (6 bases). Trimming took off 6 bases at V and 1 base at J, with 15 bases between the two ends. CDR1 is MDHEN and CDR2 is SYDVKM in the germline V gene. CDR3 length equals 15 residues. CDR3 region: CASSPAPGQNTEAFF. The CDR3 DNA reads as TGTGCCAGCAGCCCGGCCCCGGGACAGAACACTGAAGCTTTCTTT.

This clone was seen only once. This chain uses TRBV27 with TRBJ2-7, with 7 bases aligning to TRBD2. The trim removed 5 bases at V and 2 bases at J, leaving 9 bases unmatched. The CDR3 loop spans 15 amino acids. Germline CDR1 reads MNHEY; CDR2 reads SMNVEV (reference sequence). CDR3 DNA: TGTGCCAGCAGTGTAGGGACTACTCCTACCTACGAGCAGTACTTC. Protein: CASSVGTTPTYEQYF.

This sequence joins TRBV7-3 and TRBJ2-7; 7 nucleotides line up with TRBD2. Germline V gene lookup returns CDR1 SGHTA and CDR2 FQGTGA. Unmatched junction bases numbered 10, after V lost 4 bases and J lost 7 bases. This CDR3 is built from 14 residues. CDR3 residues: CASSSSGKTFEQYF. In nucleotides, the CDR3 is TGTGCCAGCAGCTCAAGCGGGAAGACGTTTGAGCAGTACTTC.

The V and J genes are TRBV9 and TRBJ1-1; TRBD1 aligns across 7 bases. V was pared by 3 bases and J by 0 bases, with 5 bases of the junction left unmatched. The CDR3 loop spans 15 amino acids. Germline CDR1 reads SGDLS; CDR2 reads YYNGEE. CDR3 protein: CASSEGDSMNTEAFF. The CDR3 region has the DNA TGTGCCAGCAGCGAGGGGGACAGCATGAACACTGAAGCTTTCTTT. Full variable domain (rest looked up from reference TRBV9 and TRBJ1-1): DSGVTQTPKHLITATGQRVTLRCSPRSGDLSVYWYQQSLDQGLQFLIQYYNGEERAKGNILERFSAQQFPDLHSELNLSSLELGDSALYFCASSEGDSMNTEAFFGQGTRLTVV.

The chain carries TRBV7-9 and TRBJ2-7; D remains ambiguous. CDR1 is SEHNR, CDR2 FQNEAQ, per germline (reference sequence). The CDR3 totals 14 residues. V lost 2 bases to trimming and J lost 4 bases, with 12 bases between them. Here the CDR3 DNA reads TGTGCCAGCAGCTTAACGGGCAGAGCTTACGAGCAGTACTTC. Translated, it gives CASSLTGRAYEQYF.

The genes are TRBV11-2 and TRBJ1-1; D is ambiguous. V shed 5 bases and J shed 3 bases, with 16 bases lying between them. In germline, CDR1 is SGHAT, CDR2 FQNNGV. This CDR3 spans 15 amino acids. The CDR3 loop reads CASSPREVWDTEAFF. DNA of the CDR3: TGTGCCAGCAGCCCACGGGAGGTGTGGGACACTGAAGCTTTCTTT. Filled out from reference TRBV11-2 and TRBJ1-1, the complete variable domain reads EAGVAQSPRYKIIEKRQSVAFWCNPISGHATLYWYQQILGQGPKLLIQFQNNGVVDDSQLPKDRFSAERLKGVDSTLKIQPAKLEDSAVYLCASSPREVWDTEAFFGQGTRLTVV.

This clone was observed a single time. The chain links TRBV7-3 to TRBJ2-7, with 8 bases identical to TRBD1. The CDR3 is 14 amino acids. V was clipped by 3 bases and J by 6 bases; unmatched bases: 7. From germline, CDR1 is SGHTA and CDR2 FQGTGA. CDR3 region: CASSFHRGTGEQYF. CDR3 bases: TGTGCCAGCAGCTTCCACAGGGGGACGGGCGAGCAGTACTTC.

This chain links TRBV5-7 with TRBJ2-5; tentatively, D is TRBD1 or TRBD2 (5 bases each). TRBV5-7 is an ORF for which the function is uncertain. The V end was cut by 5 bases, the J end by 4 bases, with 21 bases between. The CDR3 runs to 16 residues. The CDR3 region is CASSSQGPGPGETQYF. CDR3 nucleotides: TGTGCCAGCAGTTCCCAGGGACCCGGGCCGGGAGAGACCCAGTACTTC.

This clone was seen only a few times. Other DNA sequences in the same sample also yield this CDR3. The gene calls are TRBV29-1 and TRBJ1-1; D unresolved. Trimming removed 2 bases at V and 4 bases at J, with 5 bases between. The CDR3 sequence is 11 residues long. The germline V gene has CDR1 SQVTM and CDR2 ANQGSEA. CDR3 sequence reads: CSVESGTEAFF. DNA of the CDR3: TGCAGCGTTGAATCAGGCACTGAAGCTTTCTTT. The variable domain in full, with the rest retrieved from reference TRBV29-1 and TRBJ1-1, is SAVISQKPSRDICQRGTSLTIQCQVDSQVTMMFWYRQQPGQSLTLIATANQGSEATYESGFVIDKFPISRPNLTFSTLTVSNMSPEDSSIYLCSVESGTEAFFGQGTRLTVV.

The chain combines TRBV6-5 with TRBJ1-1, with D possibly being TRBD1 (5 bases). The germline V and J ends were trimmed by 2 bases and 2 bases, with 12 bases remaining between them. Germline V gene sequence: CDR1 MNHEY, CDR2 SVGAGI. The CDR3 is 15 amino acids. DNA of the CDR3: TGTGCCAGCAGTTACCGATCGGGACTTAACACTGAAGCTTTCTTT. It translates to CASSYRSGLNTEAFF.

The chain is built from TRBV7-6 and TRBJ2-3, with 7 bases matching TRBD1. The length of the CDR3 is 14 residues. After removal of 4 bases from V and 4 bases from J, the junction contained 5 bases not matched to a gene. From germline, CDR1 is SGHVS and CDR2 FNYEAQ. This chain's CDR3 is CASSSGQMSDTQYF. The CDR3, as DNA: TGTGCCAGCAGCTCGGGACAGATGTCAGATACGCAGTATTTT.

The chain links TRBV9 to TRBJ2-2, with D maybe TRBD1 (5 bases). V shed 2 bases and J shed 6 bases, with 17 bases lying between them. Germline V gene sequence: CDR1 SGDLS, CDR2 YYNGEE. The CDR3 runs to 16 residues. CDR3 coding DNA: TGTGCCAGCAGCGTGAGTCAAGGGGTTTTATCCGGGGAGCTGTTTTTT. This encodes CASSVSQGVLSGELFF.

The J gene is TRBJ1-2, the V gene TRBV7-9, with a weak D call TRBD1 (6 bases). The CDR3 contains 15 residues. Germline V gives CDR1 SEHNR, CDR2 FQNEAQ (reference sequence). Trimming cost V 5 bases and J 6 bases, with 19 bases left between them. The CDR3 sequence: CASSPNREWIHGYTF. The DNA of the CDR3 is TGTGCCAGCAGCCCCAACAGGGAATGGATACATGGCTACACCTTC.

Regarding this clone: The sample contains more than one DNA sequence encoding this CDR3. The rearrangement links TRBV27 to TRBJ2-7; 7 nucleotides match TRBD1. V was clipped by 0 bases and J by 5 bases; unmatched bases: 1. The germline V gene encodes CDR1 MNHEY and CDR2 SMNVEV (reference sequence). The CDR3 is 13 amino acids. CDR3 residues: CASSLSTGDEQYF. For the CDR3, the DNA is TGTGCCAGCAGTTTATCCACAGGGGACGAGCAGTACTTC.

With regard to this clone: The sample contains more than one DNA sequence encoding this CDR3. The J gene is TRBJ1-2, the V gene TRBV28; D is uncertain. Trimming took 3 bases from V and 4 from J, leaving 9 bases between them. In germline, CDR1 is MDHEN, CDR2 SYDVKM. The CDR3 covers 13 residues. CDR3 residues: CASSLSGGYGYTF. The CDR3 nucleotides read TGTGCCAGCAGTTTGTCGGGCGGCTATGGCTACACCTTC.

The V call is TRBV29-1, the J call TRBJ2-1; 11 bases are a match to TRBD2. CDR3 length: 16 amino acids. Germline CDR1 SQVTM, CDR2 ANQGSEA. V lost 6 bases to trimming and J lost 2 bases; unmatched junction nucleotides: 9. The CDR3 coding sequence is TGCAGCGTCCCCCCGGGGGGACTAGCGGCCTACAATGAGCAGTTCTTC. As protein: CSVPPGGLAAYNEQFF.

V is TRBV5-8 and J is TRBJ2-2; D is possibly TRBD2 (6 bases). There are 13 residues in the CDR3. The V end was cut by 4 bases, the J end by 4 bases, with 8 bases between. Germline loops: CDR1 SGHTS, CDR2 YDEGEE. The CDR3 nucleotides read TGTGCCAGCAGCCTCGGGGGCACCGGGGAGCTGTTTTTT. Its protein product is CASSLGGTGELFF.

The rearrangement uses TRBV7-9 and TRBJ2-1; tentatively, D is TRBD1 (6 bases). The CDR3 consists of 12 residues. CDR1 and CDR2 (germline): SEHNR, FQNEAQ (reference sequence). Trimming took off 5 bases at V and 15 bases at J, with 17 bases between the two ends. CDR3 nucleotide sequence: TGTGCCAGCAGCCTGGGACATTTTTTCGCGTTCTTC. The encoded protein is CASSLGHFFAFF.

V is TRBV28 and J is TRBJ2-7; 8 nucleotides match TRBD1. The CDR3 is 14 residues long. Germline V gene lookup returns CDR1 MDHEN and CDR2 SYDVKM. Unmatched junction bases numbered 7, after V lost 3 bases and J lost 6 bases. CDR3 nucleotides: TGTGCCAGCAGTTTTTGGCAGGGGGCTCTCGAGCAGTACTTC. Encoded protein: CASSFWQGALEQYF.

This chain joins TRBV27 and TRBJ2-1, with a possible D match to TRBD2 (6 bases). Trimming took 8 bases from V and 0 from J, leaving 23 bases between them. Germline V lookup: CDR1 MNHEY, CDR2 SMNVEV (reference sequence). The CDR3 covers 18 residues. The CDR3 here is CASVRGTPTRLSYNEQFF. As DNA, the CDR3 is TGTGCCAGCGTAAGAGGGACTCCCACCCGCCTCTCCTACAATGAGCAGTTCTTC.

This clone is a singleton in its sample. The J gene is TRBJ2-3, the V gene TRBV29-1; perhaps TRBD1 as D (5 bases). CDR1 and CDR2 from the germline V gene are SQVTM and ANQGSEA. The V and J ends lost 0 bases and 0 bases respectively, with 10 bases between them. There are 15 residues in the CDR3. CDR3 nucleotides: TGCAGCGTTGAAGAATTGGACACCAGCACAGATACGCAGTATTTT. Translation gives CSVEELDTSTDTQYF.

Note on this clone: Other nucleotide sequences in the sample specify the same CDR3. V is TRBV20-1 and J is TRBJ2-7; D not resolved. The V gene lost 1 base and the J gene lost 2 bases, with 3 bases spanning the gap. The germline V gene encodes CDR1 DFQATT and CDR2 SNEGSKA (reference sequence). This CDR3 has 11 residues. CDR3 loop: CSARGAYEQYF. CDR3 sequence (DNA): TGCAGTGCTAGAGGTGCCTACGAGCAGTACTTC.